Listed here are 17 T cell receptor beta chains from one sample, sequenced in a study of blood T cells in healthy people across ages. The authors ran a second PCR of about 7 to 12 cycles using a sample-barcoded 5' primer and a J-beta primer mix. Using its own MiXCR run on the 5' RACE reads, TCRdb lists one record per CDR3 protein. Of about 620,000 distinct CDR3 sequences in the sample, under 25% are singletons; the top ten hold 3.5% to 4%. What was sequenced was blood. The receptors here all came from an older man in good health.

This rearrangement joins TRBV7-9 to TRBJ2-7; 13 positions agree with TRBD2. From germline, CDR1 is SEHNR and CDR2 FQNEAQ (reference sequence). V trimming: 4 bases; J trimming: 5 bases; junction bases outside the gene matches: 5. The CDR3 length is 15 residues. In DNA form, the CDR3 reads TGTGCCAGCAGCTCCACTAGCGGGAGGGCCCACGAGCAGTACTTC. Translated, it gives CASSSTSGRAHEQYF.

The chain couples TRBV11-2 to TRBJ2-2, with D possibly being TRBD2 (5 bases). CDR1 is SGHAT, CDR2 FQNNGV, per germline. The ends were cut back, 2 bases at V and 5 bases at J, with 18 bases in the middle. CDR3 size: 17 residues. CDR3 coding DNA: TGTGCCAGCAGCTTAATCCCCGGGAAAAAGTTTACCGGGGAGCTGTTTTTT. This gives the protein CASSLIPGKKFTGELFF.

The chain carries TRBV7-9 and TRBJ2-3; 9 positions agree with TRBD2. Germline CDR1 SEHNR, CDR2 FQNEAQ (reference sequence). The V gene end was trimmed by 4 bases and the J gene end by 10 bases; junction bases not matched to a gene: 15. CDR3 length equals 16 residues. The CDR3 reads CASSSGGSGRRDAQYF. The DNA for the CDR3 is TGTGCCAGCAGCTCCGGTGGCAGCGGGAGGAGGGATGCGCAGTATTTT. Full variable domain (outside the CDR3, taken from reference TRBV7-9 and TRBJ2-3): DTGVSQNPRHKITKRGQNVTFRCDPISEHNRLYWYRQTLGQGPEFLTYFQNEAQLEKSRLLSDRFSAERPKGSFSTLEIQRTEQGDSAMYLCASSSGGSGRRDAQYFGPGTRLTVL.

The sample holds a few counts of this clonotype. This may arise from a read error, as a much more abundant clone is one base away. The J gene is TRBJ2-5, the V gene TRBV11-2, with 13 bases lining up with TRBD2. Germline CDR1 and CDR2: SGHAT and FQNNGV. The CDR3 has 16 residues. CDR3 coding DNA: TGTGCCAGCAGCGCAAGGACTAGCGGGAGTAAAGAGGCCCAGTACTTC. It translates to CASSARTSGSKEAQYF.

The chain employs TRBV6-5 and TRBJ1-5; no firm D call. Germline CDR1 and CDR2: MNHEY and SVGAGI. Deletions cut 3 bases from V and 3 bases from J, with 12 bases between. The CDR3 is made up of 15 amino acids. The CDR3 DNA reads TGTGCCAGCAGTTATAGAGCAGGAGACAATCAGCCCCAGCATTTT. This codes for CASSYRAGDNQPQHF.

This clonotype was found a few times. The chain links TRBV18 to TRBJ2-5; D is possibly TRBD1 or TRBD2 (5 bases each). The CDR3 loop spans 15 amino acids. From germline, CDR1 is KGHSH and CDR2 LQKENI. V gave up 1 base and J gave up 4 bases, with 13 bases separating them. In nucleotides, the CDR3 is TGTGCCAGCTCACCACGGGACCTCACCCCAGAGACCCAGTACTTC. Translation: CASSPRDLTPETQYF.

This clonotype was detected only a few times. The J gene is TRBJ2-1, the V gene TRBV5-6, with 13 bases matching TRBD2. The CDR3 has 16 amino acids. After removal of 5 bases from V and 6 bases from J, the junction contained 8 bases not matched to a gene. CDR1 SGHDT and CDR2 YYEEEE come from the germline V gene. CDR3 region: CASRKPGLAGINEQFF. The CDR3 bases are TGTGCCAGCAGAAAACCGGGACTAGCGGGAATCAATGAGCAGTTCTTC.

This chain's CDR3 is CSARELLAGEEQYF. The CDR3 bases are TGCAGTGCTAGGGAACTTCTAGCGGGAGAGGAGCAGTACTTC. The rearrangement links TRBV20-1 to TRBJ2-7, with 10 bases matching TRBD2. Losses at the gene ends were 3 bases for V and 7 bases for J; bases not matched to a gene: 9. Looked up from germline, CDR1 is DFQATT and CDR2 is SNEGSKA (reference sequence). The CDR3 sequence is 14 residues long.

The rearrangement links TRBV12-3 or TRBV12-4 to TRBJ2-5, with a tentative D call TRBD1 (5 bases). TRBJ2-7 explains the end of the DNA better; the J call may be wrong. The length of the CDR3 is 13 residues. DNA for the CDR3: TGTGCCAGCAGTTTAAGGCAGGGTGGCGAGCAGTACTTC. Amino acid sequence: CASSLRQGGEQYF.

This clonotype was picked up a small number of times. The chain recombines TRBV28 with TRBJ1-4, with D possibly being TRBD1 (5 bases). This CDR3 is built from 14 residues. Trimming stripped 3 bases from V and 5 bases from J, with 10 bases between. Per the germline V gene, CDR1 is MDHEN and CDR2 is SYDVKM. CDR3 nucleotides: TGTGCCAGCAGTTTTCAGGGAAGGAATGAAAAACTGTTTTTT. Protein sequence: CASSFQGRNEKLFF.

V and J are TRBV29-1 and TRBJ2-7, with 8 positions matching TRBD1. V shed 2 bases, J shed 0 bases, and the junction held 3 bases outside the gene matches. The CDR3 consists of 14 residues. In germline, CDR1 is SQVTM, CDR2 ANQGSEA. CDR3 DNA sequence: TGCAGCGTTGAAAGCGGACAGGGCTCCTACGAGCAGTACTTC. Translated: CSVESGQGSYEQYF.

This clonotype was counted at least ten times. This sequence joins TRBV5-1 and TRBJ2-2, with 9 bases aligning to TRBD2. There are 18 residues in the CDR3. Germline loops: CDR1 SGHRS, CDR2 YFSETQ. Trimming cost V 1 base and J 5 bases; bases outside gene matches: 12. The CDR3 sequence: CASSLPKTMREGTGELFF. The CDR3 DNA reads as TGCGCCAGCAGCTTGCCAAAGACTATGCGGGAGGGGACCGGGGAGCTGTTTTTT.

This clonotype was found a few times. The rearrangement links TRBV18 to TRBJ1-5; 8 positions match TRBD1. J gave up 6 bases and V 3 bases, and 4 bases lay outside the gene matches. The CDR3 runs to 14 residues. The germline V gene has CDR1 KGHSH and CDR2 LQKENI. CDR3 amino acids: CASSPGQDFQPQHF. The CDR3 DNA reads TGTGCCAGCTCACCGGGACAGGACTTTCAGCCCCAGCATTTT.

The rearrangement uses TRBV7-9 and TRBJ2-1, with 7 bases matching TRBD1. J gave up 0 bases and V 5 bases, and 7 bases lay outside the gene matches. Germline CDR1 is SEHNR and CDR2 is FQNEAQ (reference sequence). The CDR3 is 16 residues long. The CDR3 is CASSRTGSSSYNEQFF. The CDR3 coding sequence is TGTGCCAGCAGCCGGACAGGTTCAAGCTCCTACAATGAGCAGTTCTTC.

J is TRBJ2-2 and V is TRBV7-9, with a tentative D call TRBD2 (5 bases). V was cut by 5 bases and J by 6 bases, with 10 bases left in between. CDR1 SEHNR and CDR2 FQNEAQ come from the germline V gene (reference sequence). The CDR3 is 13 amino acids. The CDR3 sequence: CASSTAVSGELFF. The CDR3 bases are TGTGCCAGCAGCACAGCGGTTTCCGGGGAGCTGTTTTTT.

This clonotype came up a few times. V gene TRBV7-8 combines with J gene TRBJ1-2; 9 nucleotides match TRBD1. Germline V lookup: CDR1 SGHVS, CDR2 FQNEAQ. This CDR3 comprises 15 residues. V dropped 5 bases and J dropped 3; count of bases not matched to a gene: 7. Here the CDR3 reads CASSTTGGSHYGYTF. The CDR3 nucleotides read TGTGCCAGCAGCACGACAGGGGGATCGCACTATGGCTACACCTTC.

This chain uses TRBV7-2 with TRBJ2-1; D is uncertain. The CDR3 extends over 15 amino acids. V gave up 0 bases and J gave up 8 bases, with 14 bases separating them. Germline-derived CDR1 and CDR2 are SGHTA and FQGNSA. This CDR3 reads CASSLAPSEWDEQFF. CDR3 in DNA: TGTGCCAGCAGCTTAGCGCCCTCCGAGTGGGATGAGCAGTTCTTC. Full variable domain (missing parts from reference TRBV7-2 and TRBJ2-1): GAGVSQSPSNKVTEKGKDVELRCDPISGHTALYWYRQSLGQGLEFLIYFQGNSAPDKSGLPSDRFSAERTGGSVSTLTIQRTQQEDSAVYLCASSLAPSEWDEQFFGPGTRLTVL.